Listed below are T cell receptor beta chains from one sample, sequenced in a study of glioma-infiltrating T cells. Each CDR3 protein gets one entry after TCRdb re-called the multiplex PCR reads with MiXCR. The sample shows approximately 190,000 distinct CDR3 sequences, about 32% of them seen only once. Sequencing was performed on glioma tissue, nonneoplastic brain tissue, or PBMCs (not recorded which). The receptors originated from a human donor with low-grade glioma or glioblastoma, undergoing nonglioma brain surgery, or in good health (not recorded which). Both conserved end residues are part of each CDR3. Each record gives: clone size, D gene, J gene, V gene, CDR3 DNA, CDR3 protein. The D gene is left open where the match is weak. Expanded clones get a size class; other rows say once, few or many, or leave the size out.

>NA|NA|TRBJ1-6|TRBV5-1
TGCGCCAGCAGCTTGGTTGCAGGGCTGATGGATTCACCCCTCCACTTT
CASSLVAGLMDSPLHF
>many|TRBD2|TRBJ2-1|TRBV7-2
TGTGCCAGCAGCTCCCCCTCTCTTACTAGCGGGAGAGGCTCCTACAATGAGCAGTTCTTC
CASSSPSLTSGRGSYNEQFF
>many|TRBD1|TRBJ2-1|TRBV27
TGTGCCAGCACCCCTTTCGGGACAGGGGCCTACAATGAGCAGTTCTTC
CASTPFGTGAYNEQFF
>NA|NA|TRBJ2-7|TRBV6-6
TGTGCCAGAAGTTACTCGGCAGGTTCCTACGTGCAGTACTTC
CARSYSAGSYVQYF
>many|NA|TRBJ2-7|TRBV6-2/TRBV6-3
TGTGCCAGCAGTCCAGACAGGACCCACGAGCAGTACTTC
CASSPDRTHEQYF
>many|NA|TRBJ2-1|TRBV20-1
TGCAGTGCTAGACAAGCGGCCTGGGGCTACAATGAGCAGTTCTTC
CSARQAAWGYNEQFF
>NA|NA|TRBJ1-1|TRBV24-1
TGTGCCACCAGTGATTCATTGGGGGGTAGGACTGAAGCTTTCTTT
CATSDSLGGRTEAFF
>NA|NA|TRBJ1-2|TRBV27
TGTGCCAGCAGTTTTTTACAGTCTAACTATGGCGACCCCTTC
CASSFLQSNYGDPF
>NA|TRBD2|TRBJ2-7|TRBV28
TGTGCCAGCAGTTCTGTAGCGGGACCTACGAACTACGAGCAGTACTTC
CASSSVAGPTNYEQYF
>many|TRBD2|TRBJ2-1|TRBV10-3
TGTGCCATCAGTGAGTCGAGAGCGGGAGGTCGGGATGAGCAGTTCTTC
CAISESRAGGRDEQFF
>NA|NA|TRBJ2-5|TRBV15
TGTGCCACCAGCAGTTCCCGACTCCGCCAAGAGACCCAGTACTTC
CATSSSRLRQETQYF
>few|NA|TRBJ1-2|TRBV6-5
TGTGCCAGCAGTTACGTCGGGGACACCTATGGCTACACCTTC
CASSYVGDTYGYTF
>NA|NA|TRBJ2-5|TRBV5-4
TGTGCCAGCAGCTCCCCCGGGGAGCGGGCCGAAGGGACCCAGTACTTC
CASSSPGERAEGTQYF
>many|NA|TRBJ2-3|TRBV7-6
TGTGCCAGCAGCAGGTGGGGACCTGAGGTCCCAGATACGCAGTATTTT
CASSRWGPEVPDTQYF
>NA|NA|TRBJ1-1|TRBV27
TGTGCCAGCAGTTTCACCCTCGGGGCTAAAGCTTTCTTT
CASSFTLGAKAFF
>NA|NA|TRBJ1-6|TRBV12-5
TGTGCTAGTGGTTTGGTCCTCTTCCGAGGGGGAGGGTATAATTCACCCCTCCACTTT
CASGLVLFRGGGYNSPLHF
>NA|NA|TRBJ1-4|TRBV4-1
TGCGCCAGCAGCCAATTCTTGGTATCTAATGAAAAACTGTTTTTT
CASSQFLVSNEKLFF
>NA|TRBD1|TRBJ2-7|TRBV11-1
TGTGCCAGCAGCTTAGCTACAGGGGGCTCCTACGAGCAGTACTTC
CASSLATGGSYEQYF
>NA|TRBD1|TRBJ2-5|TRBV5-4
TGTGCCAGCAGCTCCCCGTCTAGGGGGCTAGAGACCCAGTACTTC
CASSSPSRGLETQYF
>many|NA|TRBJ1-6|TRBV28
TGTGCCAGCGGAGTCCCGCTAGATAATTCACCCCTCCACTTT
CASGVPLDNSPLHF
>many|TRBD1|TRBJ2-3|TRBV14
TGTGCCAGCAGCTACTTGACAGGGAGCGGCACAGATACGCAGTATTTT
CASSYLTGSGTDTQYF
>many|NA|TRBJ1-5|TRBV6-6
TGTGCCAGCAGTTACTCGGCAGGCTTCAATCAGCCCCAGCATTTT
CASSYSAGFNQPQHF
>few|NA|TRBJ2-7|TRBV18
TGTGCCAGCTCACAGAGACACCCATCCCTGGCCTACGAGCAGTACTTC
CASSQRHPSLAYEQYF
>many|NA|TRBJ2-5|TRBV27
TGTGCCAGCAGTCTACAGGGTGAAGAGACCCAGTACTTC
CASSLQGEETQYF
>NA|TRBD2|TRBJ2-1|TRBV20-1
TGCAGTGCCGAGGAGGAACCGGGACTAGCGGGATGGGGGGAAGGAAATGAGCAGTTCTTC
CSAEEEPGLAGWGEGNEQFF
>many|NA|TRBJ2-3|TRBV3-1
TGTGCCAGCAGCCAAGACGGCTCAACAGATACGCAGTATTTT
CASSQDGSTDTQYF
>few|NA|TRBJ1-5|TRBV19
TGTGCCAGTAGTCGGGGGGTGTCCCAGCATTTT
CASSRGVSQHF
>many|NA|TRBJ2-3|TRBV7-2
TGTGCCAGCAGCTTAGGGCCGTTCACAGATACGCAGTATTTT
CASSLGPFTDTQYF
>NA|NA|TRBJ2-1|TRBV10-3
TGTGCCACCCAAACTTTCGGCGATGAGCAGTTCTTC
CATQTFGDEQFF
>many|NA|TRBJ2-1|TRBV3-1
TGTGCCAGCAGCCAAGTTCAAGCGAGTCGGTTCTTC
CASSQVQASRFF
>NA|NA|TRBJ1-5|TRBV6-2/TRBV6-3
TGTACCAGCGGTTTCGGTGGGGGGCCTGGCAATCAGCCCCAGCATTTT
CTSGFGGGPGNQPQHF
>many|NA|TRBJ2-7|TRBV6-1
TGTGCCAGCAGTACCCGGGACACAAAATACGAGCAGTACTTC
CASSTRDTKYEQYF
>NA|NA|TRBJ2-5|TRBV13
TGTGCCAGCAGTCTAAGGCCCACCAAAGAGACCCAGTACTTC
CASSLRPTKETQYF
>many|NA|TRBJ2-2|TRBV12-3/TRBV12-4
TGTGCCAGCAGTCCCAGGGTGGGCGGGGAGCTGTTTTTT
CASSPRVGGELFF
>NA|TRBD1|TRBJ2-3|TRBV7-2
TGTGCCAGCAGCCCCCGGGACAGGGTCACATATACGCAGTATTTT
CASSPRDRVTYTQYF
>many|NA|TRBJ1-1|TRBV28
TGTGCCAGCAGTTTAAACCAAGTAAACACTGAAGCTTTCTTT
CASSLNQVNTEAFF
>few|TRBD2|TRBJ2-6|TRBV7-9
TGTGCCAGCAGCCTCCGGACTAGAGGACCTGGGGCCAACGTCCTGACTTTC
CASSLRTRGPGANVLTF
>NA|TRBD1|TRBJ2-7|TRBV4-3
TGCGCCAGCAGCTTCCTCCAACAGGGGGAATTGCACTACGAGCAGTACTTC
CASSFLQQGELHYEQYF
>many|TRBD2|TRBJ2-3|TRBV4-1
TGCGCCAGCAGCCTGGGACTAGCGGGACGCACAGATACGCAGTATTTT
CASSLGLAGRTDTQYF
>NA|NA|TRBJ2-7|TRBV5-5
TGTGCCAGCCTGGACAGCTCCTACGAGCAGTACTTC
CASLDSSYEQYF
>many|TRBD2|TRBJ2-1|TRBV7-9
TGTGCCAGCAGCCGGACTAGCGGGAGCAATGAGCAGTTCTTC
CASSRTSGSNEQFF
>NA|NA|TRBJ2-1|TRBV6-6
TGTGCGATCACCGAACGTTGGAAGTCCTACAATGAGCAGTTCTTC
CAITERWKSYNEQFF
>few|NA|TRBJ2-2|TRBV5-1
TGCGCCAGCAGCTTGGGGACAGTGGGGACCGGGGAGCTGTTTTTT
CASSLGTVGTGELFF
>NA|TRBD2|TRBJ2-3|TRBV19
TGTGCCAGTAGCTCGACTAGCGAGAGCACAGATACGCAGTATTTT
CASSSTSESTDTQYF